The 23 T cell receptor beta chains below come from one sample, sequenced in a study of cytomegalovirus exposure and HLA in healthy donors. Amplification used 60 Vbeta primers and 13 Jbeta primers. The protocol was immunoSEQ multiplex PCR, while the TCRdb copy is restricted to in-frame clones and leaves out a portion. The sample holds some 95,000 clones, under 75% seen once. Sequencing was performed on PBMCs. The receptors here all came from a female donor in good health and CMV-seronegative.

This clone was recorded a few times. This chain uses TRBV29-1 with TRBJ2-1; D possibly corresponds to TRBD1 (5 bases). V gave up 7 bases and J gave up 3 bases, with 16 bases separating them. The CDR3 is 14 residues long. CDR1 SQVTM and CDR2 ANQGSEA come from the germline V gene. DNA of the CDR3: TGCAGCGCCACTGGGCAGGGTGACTACAATGAGCAGTTCTTC. This translates into CSATGQGDYNEQFF.

In this sample, this clone turned up a few times. This chain uses TRBV4-3 with TRBJ2-3; TRBD2 matches at 15 bases. Germline V gene data show CDR1 as LGHNA and CDR2 as YSLEER. The CDR3 totals 19 residues. With V trimmed by 0 bases and J by 2 bases, 6 bases remained unmatched. The CDR3 bases are TGCGCCAGCAGCCAAGAGAGGACTAGCGGGGGGGGCCCCACAGATACGCAGTATTTT. Amino acid sequence: CASSQERTSGGGPTDTQYF.

V is TRBV18 and J is TRBJ1-5; D is undetermined. The CDR3 is 14 amino acids. V shed 2 bases and J shed 1 base, with 6 bases lying between them. Looked up from germline, CDR1 is KGHSH and CDR2 is LQKENI. The CDR3 is CASSPTDSNQPQHF. The DNA of the CDR3 is TGTGCCAGCTCACCAACAGACAGCAATCAGCCCCAGCATTTT.

The chain joins TRBV6-1 to TRBJ2-7; possibly TRBD1 for D (5 bases). Looked up from germline, CDR1 is MNHNS and CDR2 is SASEGT. CDR3 size: 14 residues. Trimming stripped 0 bases from V and 0 bases from J, with 6 bases between. The CDR3 coding sequence is TGTGCCAGCAGTGAAGCGGGGCGCTCCTACGAGCAGTACTTC. Protein sequence: CASSEAGRSYEQYF.

V and J are TRBV13 and TRBJ1-1, with TRBD1 matching 12 bases. Losses at the gene ends were 6 bases for V and 4 bases for J; bases not matched to a gene: 15. The CDR3 sequence is 18 residues long. Looked up from germline, CDR1 is PRHDT and CDR2 is FYEKMQ (reference sequence). The CDR3 region has the DNA TGTGCCAGCAGTACCCTTAAGGGACAGGGGGCCGCGGGCACTGAAGCTTTCTTT. Protein: CASSTLKGQGAAGTEAFF.

The chain recombines TRBV7-9 with TRBJ2-5, with TRBD1 identical over 8 bases. The CDR3 has 16 amino acids. CDR1 SEHNR and CDR2 FQNEAQ come from the germline V gene (reference sequence). V dropped 1 base and J dropped 2; count of bases not matched to a gene: 6. The CDR3 DNA reads TGTGCCAGCAGCTTAGTGGGGACAGGAGAACAAGAGACCCAGTACTTC. Its translation: CASSLVGTGEQETQYF. Together with reference TRBV7-9 and TRBJ2-5, the CDR3 gives the full variable domain: DTGVSQNPRHKITKRGQNVTFRCDPISEHNRLYWYRQTLGQGPEFLTYFQNEAQLEKSRLLSDRFSAERPKGSFSTLEIQRTEQGDSAMYLCASSLVGTGEQETQYFGPGTRLLVL.

This chain links TRBV28 with TRBJ2-4; 14 positions match TRBD2. Losses at the gene ends were 4 bases for V and 1 base for J; bases not matched to a gene: 6. Germline V gene sequence: CDR1 MDHEN, CDR2 SYDVKM. The CDR3 runs to 18 residues. The CDR3 sequence is CASSSGTSGSMAKNIQYF. CDR3 nucleotide sequence: TGTGCCAGCAGTTCGGGGACTAGCGGGAGTATGGCCAAAAACATTCAGTACTTC.

Only a few counts were recorded for this clone. The V gene is TRBV5-6, the J gene TRBJ1-4; 7 bases agree with TRBD1. With 2 bases clipped from V and 8 bases from J, the junction kept 3 bases outside the gene matches. CDR1 SGHDT and CDR2 YYEEEE come from the germline V gene. This CDR3 has 13 amino acids. The CDR3 spells CASSFDRVEKLFF. The CDR3 DNA reads as TGTGCCAGCAGCTTCGACAGGGTCGAAAAACTGTTTTTT.

The V call is TRBV27, the J call TRBJ1-1; D gene ambiguous. This CDR3 comprises 13 residues. Germline lookup yields CDR1 MNHEY and CDR2 SMNVEV (reference sequence). V lost 6 bases to trimming and J lost 4 bases, with 12 bases between them. CDR3 DNA: TGTGCCAGCAGGCTAACTCTAAGCACTGAAGCTTTCTTT. Translating it yields CASRLTLSTEAFF.

This clone was seen only a few times. V gene TRBV14 combines with J gene TRBJ1-6; the match to TRBD1 covers 7 bases. The germline gives CDR1 SGHDN, CDR2 FVKESK. The V gene end was trimmed by 2 bases and the J gene end by 5 bases; junction bases not matched to a gene: 6. The CDR3 totals 16 residues. CDR3 bases: TGTGCCAGCAGCCAACGAACAGGGGAAAATAATTCACCCCTCCACTTT. Its translation is CASSQRTGENNSPLHF.

The chain combines TRBV7-9 with TRBJ2-7, with a weak D call TRBD1 (6 bases). CDR1 SEHNR and CDR2 FQNEAQ come from the germline V gene (reference sequence). This CDR3 contains 15 residues. Trimming left V 5 bases short and J 0 bases short, with 14 bases between. This chain's CDR3 is CASSRPGVSSYEQYF. In nucleotides, the CDR3 is TGTGCCAGCAGCCGGCCAGGGGTAAGCTCCTACGAGCAGTACTTC.

A word on this clone: One end of the junction varies from germline; a read error may be responsible. V is TRBV11-2 and J is TRBJ2-7; D call uncertain. This CDR3 spans 12 amino acids. Germline-derived CDR1 and CDR2 are SGHAT and FQNNGV. CDR3 DNA: TGTGCCAGCAGCTTAGTCTTGGGCCAAACCCACTTC. This translates into CASSLVLGQTHF. Complete variable domain (other parts from reference TRBV11-2 and TRBJ2-7): EAGVAQSPRYKIIEKRQSVAFWCNPISGHATLYWYQQILGQGPKLLIQFQNNGVVDDSQLPKDRFSAERLKGVDSTLKIQPAKLEDSAVYLCASSLVLGQTHFGPGTRLTVT.

This rearrangement joins TRBV2 to TRBJ2-2; a weak D match, TRBD1 (6 bases). V lost 4 bases, J lost 4 bases, and 19 bases lay in between. This CDR3 comprises 17 residues. Per germline, CDR1 SNHLY and CDR2 FYNNEI. The CDR3 region has the DNA TGTGCCAGCAGTGTCTTTCGGGCAGGGGTTGGCACCGGGGAGCTGTTTTTT. Translating gives CASSVFRAGVGTGELFF.

The V call is TRBV27, the J call TRBJ1-5, with TRBD1 matching over 10 bases. The CDR3 loop spans 19 amino acids. Trimming removed 8 bases from V and 3 bases from J; junction bases left unmatched: 19. Germline V lookup: CDR1 MNHEY, CDR2 SMNVEV (reference sequence). The CDR3 protein is CASGLLGTGEVFVNQPQHF. Written as DNA, the CDR3 is TGTGCCAGCGGACTTTTGGGGACAGGGGAGGTATTCGTCAATCAGCCCCAGCATTTT.

The chain recombines TRBV30 with TRBJ2-1; no firm D call. Germline V lookup: CDR1 GTSNPN, CDR2 SVGIG (reference sequence). V lost 2 bases to trimming and J lost 6 bases, with 8 bases between them. The CDR3 extends over 12 amino acids. CDR3 amino acids: CAWSFGGNEQFF. CDR3 bases: TGTGCCTGGAGTTTCGGTGGCAATGAGCAGTTCTTC.

This chain uses TRBV6-5 with TRBJ2-7; 9 bases fit TRBD1. There are 15 residues in the CDR3. Germline values: CDR1 MNHEY, CDR2 SVGAGI. Trimming at V came to 5 bases and at J to 0 bases, leaving 5 bases not matched to a gene. CDR3 amino acids: CASSRKDRGSYEQYF. The DNA of the CDR3 is TGTGCCAGCAGTCGTAAGGACAGGGGCTCCTACGAGCAGTACTTC.

This clone was seen only a few times. The V and J genes are TRBV2 and TRBJ1-3; the D is unclear. The CDR3 spans 14 residues. V lost 2 bases, J lost 1 base, and 6 bases lay in between. The V gene's germline CDR1 is SNHLY and CDR2 FYNNEI. Here the CDR3 DNA reads TGTGCCAGCAGTGAACCCAGGTCTGGAAACACCATATATTTT. This encodes CASSEPRSGNTIYF. The complete variable domain, with remaining parts taken from reference TRBV2 and TRBJ1-3, reads EPEVTQTPSHQVTQMGQEVILRCVPISNHLYFYWYRQILGQKVEFLVSFYNNEISEKSEIFDDQFSVERPDGSNFTLKIRSTKLEDSAMYFCASSEPRSGNTIYFGEGSWLTVV.

This clone was seen once. The gene calls are TRBV30 and TRBJ2-5; D gene ambiguous. Trimming stripped 3 bases from V and 3 bases from J, with 5 bases between. Germline lookup yields CDR1 GTSNPN and CDR2 SVGIG (reference sequence). The CDR3 contains 11 residues. This CDR3 reads CAWSEKETQYF. Here the CDR3 DNA reads TGTGCCTGGAGCGAGAAAGAGACCCAGTACTTC.

This chain joins TRBV27 and TRBJ1-3; D call uncertain. The CDR3 runs 12 residues. From germline, CDR1 is MNHEY and CDR2 SMNVEV (reference sequence). V was cut by 6 bases and J by 4 bases, with 7 bases left in between. As DNA, the CDR3 is TGTGCCAGCAGCCCGGGGGGAAACACCATATATTTT. Its protein product is CASSPGGNTIYF.

This rearrangement joins TRBV13 to TRBJ2-3, with TRBD2 matching over 7 bases. Germline V lookup: CDR1 PRHDT, CDR2 FYEKMQ (reference sequence). This CDR3 has 13 amino acids. Written as DNA, the CDR3 is TGTACCTTTCCCAGCGGGGGCACAGATACGCAGTATTTT. It encodes CTFPSGGTDTQYF.

The chain combines TRBV19 with TRBJ1-5; no reliable D call. The CDR3 totals 17 residues. Between the trimmed V and J ends, which lost 0 bases and 3 bases, there was a span of 15 bases. Germline V gives CDR1 LNHDA, CDR2 SQIVND (reference sequence). This CDR3 is CASSIDRTRATNQPQHF. CDR3 bases: TGTGCCAGTAGTATAGATCGAACGAGGGCCACCAATCAGCCCCAGCATTTT.

The gene calls are TRBV4-2 and TRBJ1-3; D uncertain. V was trimmed by 4 bases and J by 4 bases, leaving 17 bases between them. The CDR3 spans 16 residues. Per germline, CDR1 LGHNA and CDR2 YNFKEQ. Here the CDR3 DNA reads TGTGCCAGCAGCCGAAGAGATGGGAGGATGGGAAACACCATATATTTT. It encodes CASSRRDGRMGNTIYF.

This clone was seen more than once but under ten times. The chain uses TRBV2 and TRBJ1-1, with a weak D call TRBD1 (5 bases). The germline gives CDR1 SNHLY, CDR2 FYNNEI. This CDR3 comprises 13 residues. Trimming took off 8 bases at V and 5 bases at J, with 15 bases between the two ends. The DNA for the CDR3 is TGTGCCAGCGCTTGGGGGGAAAGTACTGAAGCTTTCTTT. This sequence encodes CASAWGESTEAFF.